The TCR beta chain under discussion was sequenced for a study of cytomegalovirus exposure and HLA in healthy donors. Germline V CDR1 and CDR2: LGHNA, YNFKEQ. V dropped 0 bases and J dropped 2; count of bases not matched to a gene: 8. CDR3 length equals 18 residues. Study-wide points: Rarity marked most TCR sequences, yet some public TCRs occurred in many donors. Later analysis demonstrated an association between a missense DCLRE1C variant and TCR beta V- and J-gene trimming. Per a later analysis, HLA-associated TCR beta chains showed more clonal expansion than other, equally common TCR beta chains.

A multiplex PCR was run with 60 Vbeta primers and 13 Jbeta primers. Clones were sequenced by immunoSEQ multiplex PCR, and TCRdb holds only the in-frame ones, with some missing. Its table lists approximately 110,000 clones. As regards this clone: Antigen unknown.

The chain employs TRBV4-2 and TRBJ2-1, with 9 bases fitting TRBD2. This receptor was identified in a man aged 25 to 45 in good health and CMV-seronegative. The sample was PBMCs. The CDR3 bases are TGTGCCAGCAGCCAAGACGAACGGCGGGAGGGGACCTACAATGAGCAGTTCTTC. It codes for CASSQDERREGTYNEQFF.